This TCR beta chain was identified during a study of cytomegalovirus exposure and HLA in healthy donors. This table comes from immunoSEQ multiplex PCR, and its TCRdb copy is limited to in-frame clones, with some not included. This repertoire shows 200,000 or so clones, approximately 82% found once; its top ten account for about an eighth. This clone was detected a few times. CDR3 length: 11 amino acids. From germline, CDR1 is SQVTM and CDR2 ANQGSEA. Trimming took off 4 bases at V and 6 bases at J, with 9 bases between the two ends. The V gene is TRBV29-1, the J gene TRBJ1-1; D not resolved. Sequenced sample: PBMCs. This TCR was recovered from a woman aged 25 to 39 in good health and CMV-seropositive. CDR3 coding DNA: TGCAGCGTTGCCGTTGCGTCTGAAGCTTTCTTT. It encodes CSVAVASEAFF. Filled out from reference TRBV29-1 and TRBJ1-1, the complete variable domain reads SAVISQKPSRDICQRGTSLTIQCQVDSQVTMMFWYRQQPGQSLTLIATANQGSEATYESGFVIDKFPISRPNLTFSTLTVSNMSPEDSSIYLCSVAVASEAFFGQGTRLTVV.